This TCR beta chain was identified during a study of T cells in Graves' hyperthyroidism and ophthalmopathy. Details on this clonotype: Antigen: not known.

This CDR3 comprises 14 residues. Trimming removed 5 bases at V and 4 bases at J, with 14 bases between. The source material, RNA transcripts, was used to amplify TCR beta CDR3 regions. During a first-round RT-PCR of the TCR CDR3, the HTBI primer set was used. TCRdb re-derived calls from the multiplex PCR reads in MiXCR, one entry per CDR3 protein. The sample has a few hundred thousand distinct CDR3 sequences, just over 45% seen once. Clinical symptoms, serum thyroxine and TRAb, thyroid ultrasound and orbital computed tomography together formed the diagnostic basis. Whole-study findings and limits: Appearing also in blood were most of the thyroid clonotypes expanded above 0.001. Researchers report that a 13 V-J model separated ophthalmopathy from stable hyperthyroidism.

The sample comprised peripheral blood or thyroid tissue (not recorded which). The sequence was collected from an adult woman with Graves' disease, either hyperthyroidism or ophthalmopathy (not recorded which). This rearrangement joins TRBV12-3 or TRBV12-4 to TRBJ1-1, with D perhaps TRBD1 (6 bases). The CDR3 sequence: CASSRGGACTEAFF. For the CDR3, the DNA is TGTGCCAGCAGTCGGGGGGGGGCTTGCACTGAAGCTTTCTTT.